This T cell receptor (beta chain) appears in the sequencing data of a study of blood T cell repertoires in COVID-19. On the study more broadly: Sample material is recorded as cDNA or gDNA derived from T cells, B-cell-depleted T cells, or PBMCs.

This CDR3 comprises 15 residues. Per the germline V gene, CDR1 is LGHDT and CDR2 is YNNKEL (reference sequence). V was cut by 1 base and J by 2 bases, with 11 bases left in between. Original data processing: From reference gene primer amplification, estimates of nucleated cell counts were derived. Generated by immunoSEQ multiplex PCR, the TCRdb table keeps only in-frame clones and is missing some. V and J calls and clone size are as listed in that table; D and trimming were resolved from the DNA. The profile shows over 40,000 clones, just over 85% of them singletons. The chain uses TRBV3-1 (or the pseudogene TRBV3-2) and TRBJ1-2; weak D call: TRBD1 (5 bases). This sequence was found in a woman older than 75 with acute or convalescent COVID-19. Input material: peripheral blood. CDR3 region: CASSQVGGPNYGYTF. DNA for the CDR3: TGTGCCAGCAGCCAAGTCGGGGGACCGAACTATGGCTACACCTTC.